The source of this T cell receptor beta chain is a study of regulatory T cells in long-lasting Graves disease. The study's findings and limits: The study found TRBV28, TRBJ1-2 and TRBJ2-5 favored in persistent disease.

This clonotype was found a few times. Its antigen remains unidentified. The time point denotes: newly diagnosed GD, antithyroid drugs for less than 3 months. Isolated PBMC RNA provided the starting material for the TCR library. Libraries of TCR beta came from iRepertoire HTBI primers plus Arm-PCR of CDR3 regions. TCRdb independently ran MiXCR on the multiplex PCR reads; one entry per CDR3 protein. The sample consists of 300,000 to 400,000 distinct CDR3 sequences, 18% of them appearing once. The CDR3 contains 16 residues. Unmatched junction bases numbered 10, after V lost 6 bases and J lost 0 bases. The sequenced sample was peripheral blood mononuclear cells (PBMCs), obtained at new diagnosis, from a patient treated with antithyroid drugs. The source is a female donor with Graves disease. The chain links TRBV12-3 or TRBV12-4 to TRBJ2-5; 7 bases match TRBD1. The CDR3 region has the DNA TGTGCCAGCAGACAGAAAAAGGGACAGAACCAAGAGACCCAGTACTTC. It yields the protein CASRQKKGQNQETQYF.